This TCR beta chain was found in a study of regulatory T cells in long-lasting Graves disease. With iRepertoire HTBI primers and Arm-PCR of CDR3 regions, TCR beta libraries were built. Via MiXCR, TCRdb re-called the multiplex PCR reads, giving one row per CDR3 protein. Of roughly 450,000 distinct CDR3 sequences in the sample, around 24% are singletons; the top ten hold about 26%. Notes on this clonotype: What it recognizes is unknown. One end of the junction does not line up with germline, which may come from a read error.

Regarding time point: persistent/refractory GD, antithyroid drugs over 5 years with positive TRAb. Researchers made the TCR library from RNA that was extracted from PBMCs. Study observations and caveats: The study examined only peripheral blood, not thyroid tissue.

The receptor comes from a female donor with Graves disease. This specimen was peripheral blood mononuclear cells (PBMCs), taken when the disease was refractory, from a patient treated with antithyroid drugs.

The CDR3, as DNA: TGTGCCACGGAAGACGGTAACTATGGCTACGCCTTC. Translation: CATEDGNYGYAF. V and J are TRBV6-1 and TRBJ1-2; D is undetermined. CDR3 length: 12 amino acids. Germline V gives CDR1 MNHNS, CDR2 SASEGT.